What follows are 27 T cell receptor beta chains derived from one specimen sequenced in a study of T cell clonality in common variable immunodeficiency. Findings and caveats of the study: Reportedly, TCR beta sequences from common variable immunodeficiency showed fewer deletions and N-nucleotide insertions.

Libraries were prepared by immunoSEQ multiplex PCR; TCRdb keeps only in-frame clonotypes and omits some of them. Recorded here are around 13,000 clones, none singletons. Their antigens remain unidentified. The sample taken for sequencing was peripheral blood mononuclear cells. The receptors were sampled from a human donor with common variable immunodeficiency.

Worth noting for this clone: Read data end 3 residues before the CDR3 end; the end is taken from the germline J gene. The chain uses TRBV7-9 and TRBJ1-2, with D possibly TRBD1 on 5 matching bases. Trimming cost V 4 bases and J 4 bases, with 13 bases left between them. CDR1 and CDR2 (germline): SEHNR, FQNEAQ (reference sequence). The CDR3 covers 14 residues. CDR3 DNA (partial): TGTGCCAGCAGCTCCACGGGACTGAGCTATGGC. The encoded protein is CASSSTGLSYG. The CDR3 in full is CASSSTGLSYGYTF. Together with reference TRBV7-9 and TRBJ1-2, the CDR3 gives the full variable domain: DTGVSQNPRHKITKRGQNVTFRCDPISEHNRLYWYRQTLGQGPEFLTYFQNEAQLEKSRLLSDRFSAERPKGSFSTLEIQRTEQGDSAMYLCASSSTGLSYGYTFGSGTRLTVV.

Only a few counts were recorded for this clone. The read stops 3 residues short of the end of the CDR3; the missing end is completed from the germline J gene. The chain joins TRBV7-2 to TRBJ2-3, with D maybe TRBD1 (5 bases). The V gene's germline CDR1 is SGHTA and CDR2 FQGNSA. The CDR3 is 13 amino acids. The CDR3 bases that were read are TGTGCCAGCAGCTTATTTCAGGGAAGGTCG. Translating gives CASSLFQGRS. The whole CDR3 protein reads CASSLFQGRSQYF.

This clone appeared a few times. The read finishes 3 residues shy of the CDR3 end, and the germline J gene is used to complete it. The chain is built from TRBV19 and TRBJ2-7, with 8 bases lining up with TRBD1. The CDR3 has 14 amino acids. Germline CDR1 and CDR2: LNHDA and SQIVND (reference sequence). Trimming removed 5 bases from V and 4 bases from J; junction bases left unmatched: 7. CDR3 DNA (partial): TGTGCCAGTAGTTTTGCCAGGGGGCAGTACGAG. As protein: CASSFARGQYE. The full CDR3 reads CASSFARGQYEQYF.

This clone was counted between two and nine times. Incomplete CDR3 DNA: TGTGCCAGTAGTATAAGGGGCTACGAG. It is translated as CASSIRGYE. The whole CDR3 protein is CASSIRGYEQYF. The rearrangement links TRBV19 to TRBJ2-7, with D possibly matching TRBD1 (5 bases). The read gets to within 3 residues of the CDR3 end, and the germline J gene fills in the rest. Germline values: CDR1 LNHDA, CDR2 SQIVND (reference sequence). The V gene lost 2 bases and the J gene lost 3 bases, with 5 bases spanning the gap. The CDR3 loop spans 12 amino acids.

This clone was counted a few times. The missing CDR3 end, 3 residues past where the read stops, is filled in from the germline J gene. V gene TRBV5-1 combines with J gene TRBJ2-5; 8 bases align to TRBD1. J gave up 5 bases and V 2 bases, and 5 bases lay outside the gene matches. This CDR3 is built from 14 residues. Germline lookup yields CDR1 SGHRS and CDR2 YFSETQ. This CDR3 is CASSFTGGDETQYF. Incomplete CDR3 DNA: TGCGCCAGCAGCTTTACAGGGGGAGACGAGACC. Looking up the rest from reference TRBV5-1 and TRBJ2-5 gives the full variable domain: KAGVTQTPRYLIKTRGQQVTLSCSPISGHRSVSWYQQTPGQGLQFLFEYFSETQRNKGNFPGRFSGRQFSNSRSEMNVSTLELGDSALYLCASSFTGGDETQYFGPGTRLLVL.

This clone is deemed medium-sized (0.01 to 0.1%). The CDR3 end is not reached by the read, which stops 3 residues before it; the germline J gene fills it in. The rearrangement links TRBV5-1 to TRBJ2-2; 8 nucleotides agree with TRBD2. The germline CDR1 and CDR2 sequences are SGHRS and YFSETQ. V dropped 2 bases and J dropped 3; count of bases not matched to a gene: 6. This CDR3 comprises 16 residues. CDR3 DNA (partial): TGCGCCAGCAGCTTTTTTCGGGGGGGCGACACCGGGGAG. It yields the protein CASSFFRGGDTGE. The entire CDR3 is CASSFFRGGDTGELFF.

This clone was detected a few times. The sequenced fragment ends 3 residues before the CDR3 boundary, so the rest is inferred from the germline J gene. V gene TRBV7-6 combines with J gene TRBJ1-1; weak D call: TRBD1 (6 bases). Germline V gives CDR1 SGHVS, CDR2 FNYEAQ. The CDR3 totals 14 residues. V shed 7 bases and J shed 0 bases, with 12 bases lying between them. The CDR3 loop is CASTPGQLNTEAFF. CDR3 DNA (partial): TGTGCCAGCACCCCCGGACAGTTGAACACTGAA.

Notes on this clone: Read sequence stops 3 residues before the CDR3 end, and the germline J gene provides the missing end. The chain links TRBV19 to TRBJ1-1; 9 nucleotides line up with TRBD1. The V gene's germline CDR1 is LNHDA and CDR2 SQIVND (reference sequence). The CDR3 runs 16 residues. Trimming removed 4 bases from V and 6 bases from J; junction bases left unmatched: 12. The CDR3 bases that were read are TGTGCCAGTAGTAGACAGGGGGGAGTGGGGTTCGCTGAA. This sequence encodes CASSRQGGVGFAE. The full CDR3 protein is CASSRQGGVGFAEAFF.

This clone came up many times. This CDR3 reads CASSLMASSSTDTQYF. The part of the CDR3 DNA that was read is TGTGCCAGCAGCTTAATGGCTAGCTCGAGCACAGATACG. The chain couples TRBV7-3 to TRBJ2-3; the D gene is possibly TRBD2 (5 bases). The sequenced fragment ends 3 residues before the CDR3 boundary, so the rest is inferred from the germline J gene. The CDR3 consists of 16 residues. Looked up from germline, CDR1 is SGHTA and CDR2 is FQGTGA. V was shortened by 1 base and J by 0 bases, with 11 bases between the two germline ends.

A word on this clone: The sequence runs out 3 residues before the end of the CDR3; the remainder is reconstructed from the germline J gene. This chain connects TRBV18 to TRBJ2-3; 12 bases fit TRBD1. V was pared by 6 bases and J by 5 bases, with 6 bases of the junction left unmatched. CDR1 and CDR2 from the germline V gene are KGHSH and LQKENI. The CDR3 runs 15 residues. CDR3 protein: CASSRDRGLVDTQYF. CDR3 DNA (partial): TGTGCCAGCTCCCGGGACAGGGGGCTAGTAGATACG.

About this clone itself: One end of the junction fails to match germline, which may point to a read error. CDR3 region: CASSLKQGGAGELFF. The CDR3 bases that were read are TGTGCTAGCAGCTTAAAACAGGGGGGTGCCGGGGAG. The chain couples TRBV7-7 to TRBJ2-2; TRBD1 matches at 8 bases. The CDR3 goes on 3 residues after the read ends, and that part is filled in from the germline J gene. CDR3 length: 15 amino acids. Germline V gene sequence: CDR1 SSHAT, CDR2 FNYEAQ (reference sequence).

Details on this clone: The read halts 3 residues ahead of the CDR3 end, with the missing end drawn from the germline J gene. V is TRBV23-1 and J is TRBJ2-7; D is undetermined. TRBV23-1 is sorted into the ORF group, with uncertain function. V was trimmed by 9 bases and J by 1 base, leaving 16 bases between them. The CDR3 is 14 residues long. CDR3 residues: CASQVVRSSYEQYF. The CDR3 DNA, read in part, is TGCGCCAGTCAGGTAGTACGTTCATCCTACGAG.

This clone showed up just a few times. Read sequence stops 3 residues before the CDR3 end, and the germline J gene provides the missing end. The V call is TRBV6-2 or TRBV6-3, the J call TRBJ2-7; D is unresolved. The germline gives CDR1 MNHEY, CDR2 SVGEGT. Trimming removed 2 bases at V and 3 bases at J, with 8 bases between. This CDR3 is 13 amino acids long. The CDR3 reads CASSYLSVYEQYF. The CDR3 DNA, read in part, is TGTGCCAGCAGTTACCTGAGCGTCTACGAG.

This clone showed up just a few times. Partial CDR3 DNA: TGTGCCAGCAGCCGGATGTCTACAGCCTACGAG. Translating gives CASSRMSTAYE. The whole CDR3 protein is CASSRMSTAYEQYF. The chain combines TRBV7-2 with TRBJ2-7; D is unclear. The read halts 3 residues ahead of the CDR3 end, with the missing end drawn from the germline J gene. The CDR3 contains 14 residues. The germline V gene has CDR1 SGHTA and CDR2 FQGNSA. V was trimmed by 5 bases and J by 2 bases, leaving 13 bases between them.

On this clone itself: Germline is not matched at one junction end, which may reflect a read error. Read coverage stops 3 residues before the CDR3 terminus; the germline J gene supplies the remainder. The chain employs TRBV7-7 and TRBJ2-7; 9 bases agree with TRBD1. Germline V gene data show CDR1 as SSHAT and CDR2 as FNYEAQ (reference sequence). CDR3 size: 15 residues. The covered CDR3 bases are TGTGCTAGCAGCTCTGGGACAGGGTCCCCCTACGAG. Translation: CASSSGTGSPYE. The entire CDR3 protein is CASSSGTGSPYEQYF.

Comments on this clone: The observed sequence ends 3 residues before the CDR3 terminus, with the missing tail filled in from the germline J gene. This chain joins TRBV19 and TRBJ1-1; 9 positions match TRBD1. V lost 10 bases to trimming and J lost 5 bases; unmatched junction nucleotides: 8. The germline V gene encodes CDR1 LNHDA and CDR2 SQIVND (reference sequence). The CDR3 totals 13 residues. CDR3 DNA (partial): TGTGCCACGAGGACAGGGGTCGGAACTGAA. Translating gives CATRTGVGTE. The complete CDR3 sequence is CATRTGVGTEAFF.

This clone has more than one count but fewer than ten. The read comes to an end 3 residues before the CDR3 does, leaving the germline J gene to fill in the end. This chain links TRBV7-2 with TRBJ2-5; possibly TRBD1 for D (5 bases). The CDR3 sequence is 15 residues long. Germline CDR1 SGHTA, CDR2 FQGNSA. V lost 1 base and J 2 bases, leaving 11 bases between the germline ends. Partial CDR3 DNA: TGTGCCAGCAGCTTAGGTAGGACAAAACAAGAGACC. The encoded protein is CASSLGRTKQET. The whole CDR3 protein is CASSLGRTKQETQYF.

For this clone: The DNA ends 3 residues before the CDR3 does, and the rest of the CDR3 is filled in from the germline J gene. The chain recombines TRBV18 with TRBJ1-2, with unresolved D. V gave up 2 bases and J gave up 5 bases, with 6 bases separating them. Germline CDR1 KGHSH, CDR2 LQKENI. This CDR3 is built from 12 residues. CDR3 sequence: CASSPIGYGYTF. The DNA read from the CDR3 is TGTGCCAGCTCACCAATAGGGTATGGC.

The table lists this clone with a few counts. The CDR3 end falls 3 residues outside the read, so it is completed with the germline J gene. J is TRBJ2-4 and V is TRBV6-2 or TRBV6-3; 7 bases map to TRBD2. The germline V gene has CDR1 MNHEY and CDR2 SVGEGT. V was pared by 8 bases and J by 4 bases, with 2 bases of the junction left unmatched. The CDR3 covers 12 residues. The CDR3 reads CASGEGKNIQYF. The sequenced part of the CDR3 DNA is TGTGCCAGCGGGGAGGGGAAAAACATT.

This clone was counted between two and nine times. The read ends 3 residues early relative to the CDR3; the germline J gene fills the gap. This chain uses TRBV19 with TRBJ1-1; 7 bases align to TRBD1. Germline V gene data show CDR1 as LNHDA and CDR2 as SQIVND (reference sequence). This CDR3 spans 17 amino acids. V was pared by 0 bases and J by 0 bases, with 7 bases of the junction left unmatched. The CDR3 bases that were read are TGTGCCAGTAGTATAGATGACAGGGTGGTTATGAACACTGAA. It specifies CASSIDDRVVMNTE. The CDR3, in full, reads CASSIDDRVVMNTEAFF.

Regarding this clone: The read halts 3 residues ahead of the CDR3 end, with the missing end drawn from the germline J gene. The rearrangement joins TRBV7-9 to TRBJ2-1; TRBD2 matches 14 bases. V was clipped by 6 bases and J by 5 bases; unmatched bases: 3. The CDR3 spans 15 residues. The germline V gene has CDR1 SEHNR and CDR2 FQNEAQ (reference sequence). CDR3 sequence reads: CASSRLAGGNNEQFF. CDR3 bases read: TGTGCCAGCAGTAGACTAGCGGGGGGGAACAATGAG. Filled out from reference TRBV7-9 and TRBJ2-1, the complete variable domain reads DTGVSQNPRHKITKRGQNVTFRCDPISEHNRLYWYRQTLGQGPEFLTYFQNEAQLEKSRLLSDRFSAERPKGSFSTLEIQRTEQGDSAMYLCASSRLAGGNNEQFFGPGTRLTVL.

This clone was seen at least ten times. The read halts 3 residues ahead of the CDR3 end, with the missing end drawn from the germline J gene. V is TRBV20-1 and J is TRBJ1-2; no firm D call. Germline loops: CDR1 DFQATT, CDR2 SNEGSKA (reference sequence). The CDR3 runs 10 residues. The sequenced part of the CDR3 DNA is TGCAGTGCGGTACTAAGCGGC. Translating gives CSAVLSG. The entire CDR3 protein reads CSAVLSGYTF.

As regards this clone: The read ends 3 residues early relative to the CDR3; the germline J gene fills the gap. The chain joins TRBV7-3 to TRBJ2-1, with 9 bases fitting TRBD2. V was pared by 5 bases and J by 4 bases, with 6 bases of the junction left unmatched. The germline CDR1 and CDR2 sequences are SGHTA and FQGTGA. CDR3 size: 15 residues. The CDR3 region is CASSPGLAGYNEQFF. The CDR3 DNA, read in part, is TGTGCCAGCAGCCCGGGACTAGCCGGGTACAATGAG.

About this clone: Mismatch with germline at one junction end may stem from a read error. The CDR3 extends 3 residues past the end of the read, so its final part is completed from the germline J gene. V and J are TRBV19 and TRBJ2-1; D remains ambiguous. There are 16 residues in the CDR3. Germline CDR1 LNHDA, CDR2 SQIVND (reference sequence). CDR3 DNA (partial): TGTGCCAGTAGTACCTCTTCCCTCCCCTCCTTCAATGAG. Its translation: CASSTSSLPSFNE. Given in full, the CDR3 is CASSTSSLPSFNEQFF. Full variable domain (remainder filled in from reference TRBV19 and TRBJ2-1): DGGITQSPKYLFRKEGQNVTLSCEQNLNHDAMYWYRQDPGQGLRLIYYSQIVNDFQKGDIAEGYSVSREKKESFPLTVTSAQKNPTAFYLCASSTSSLPSFNEQFFGPGTRLTVL.

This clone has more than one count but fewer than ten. This chain's CDR3 is CASRDRGLQFEKLFF. CDR3 DNA, as far as it was read: TGTGCCAGTAGGGACAGGGGGCTACAGTTCGAAAAA. The V gene is TRBV19, the J gene TRBJ1-4; 11 positions agree with TRBD1. The read gets to within 3 residues of the CDR3 end, and the germline J gene fills in the rest. The CDR3 sequence is 15 residues long. The V gene end was trimmed by 6 bases and the J gene end by 8 bases; junction bases not matched to a gene: 8. Germline V CDR1 and CDR2: LNHDA, SQIVND (reference sequence).

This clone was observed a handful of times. The CDR3 here is CASSPRVASGAMETQYF. The CDR3 DNA, read in part, is TGTGCCAGCAGTCCCCGGGTGGCTAGCGGGGCGATGGAGACC. The chain employs TRBV7-3 and TRBJ2-5; TRBD2 matches at 9 bases. The read ends 3 residues before the CDR3 terminus; that terminus is restored from the germline J gene. The germline CDR1 and CDR2 sequences are SGHTA and FQGTGA. This CDR3 is 17 amino acids long. V lost 6 bases and J lost 5; bases outside the gene matches: 16.

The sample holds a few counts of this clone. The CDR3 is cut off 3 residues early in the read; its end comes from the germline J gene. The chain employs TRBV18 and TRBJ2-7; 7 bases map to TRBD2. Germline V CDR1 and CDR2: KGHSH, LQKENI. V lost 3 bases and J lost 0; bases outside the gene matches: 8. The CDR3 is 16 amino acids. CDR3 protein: CASSPPWGGVSYEQYF. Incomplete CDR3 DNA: TGTGCCAGCTCACCTCCCTGGGGAGGGGTCTCCTACGAG.